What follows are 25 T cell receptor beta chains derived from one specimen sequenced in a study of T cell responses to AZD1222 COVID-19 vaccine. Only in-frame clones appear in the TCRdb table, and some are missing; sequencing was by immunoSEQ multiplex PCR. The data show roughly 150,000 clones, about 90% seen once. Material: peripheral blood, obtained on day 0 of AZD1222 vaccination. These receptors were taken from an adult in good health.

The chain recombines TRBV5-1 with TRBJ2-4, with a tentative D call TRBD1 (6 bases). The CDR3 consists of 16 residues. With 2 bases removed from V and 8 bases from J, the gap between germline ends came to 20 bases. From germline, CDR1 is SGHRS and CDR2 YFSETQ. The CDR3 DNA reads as TGCGCCAGCAGCTTACTACAGGGAGACCTAACGGACATTCAGTACTTC. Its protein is CASSLLQGDLTDIQYF.

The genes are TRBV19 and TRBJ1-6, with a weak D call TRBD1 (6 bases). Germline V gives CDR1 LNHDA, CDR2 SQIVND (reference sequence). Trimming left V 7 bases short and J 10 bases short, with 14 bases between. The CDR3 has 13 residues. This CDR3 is CASNGQLDSPLHF. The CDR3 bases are TGTGCCAGTAATGGACAGTTGGACTCACCCCTCCACTTT.

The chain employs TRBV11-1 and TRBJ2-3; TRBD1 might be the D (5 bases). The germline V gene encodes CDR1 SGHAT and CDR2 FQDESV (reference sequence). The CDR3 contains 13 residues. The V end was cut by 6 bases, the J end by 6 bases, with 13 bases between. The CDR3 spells CASRPPAGDTQYF. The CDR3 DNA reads TGTGCCAGCAGACCCCCGGCAGGGGATACGCAGTATTTT.

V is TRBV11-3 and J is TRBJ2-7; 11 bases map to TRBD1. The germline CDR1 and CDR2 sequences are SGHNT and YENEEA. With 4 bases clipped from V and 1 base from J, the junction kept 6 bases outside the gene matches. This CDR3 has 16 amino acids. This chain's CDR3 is CASSSRDRGKSYEQYF. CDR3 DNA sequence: TGTGCCAGCAGCTCACGGGACAGGGGGAAATCCTACGAGCAGTACTTC. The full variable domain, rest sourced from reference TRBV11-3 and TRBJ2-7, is EAGVVQSPRYKIIEKKQPVAFWCNPISGHNTLYWYLQNLGQGPELLIRYENEEAVDDSQLPKDRFSAERLKGVDSTLKIQPAELGDSAVYLCASSSRDRGKSYEQYFGPGTRLTVT.

The CDR3: CASSQNRGTGELFF. In DNA form, the CDR3 reads TGCGCCAGCAGCCAAAATCGGGGGACCGGGGAGCTGTTTTTT. The rearrangement links TRBV4-3 to TRBJ2-2; D is possibly TRBD2 (6 bases). This CDR3 spans 14 amino acids. CDR1 is LGHNA, CDR2 YSLEER, per germline. V was shortened by 2 bases and J by 5 bases, with 9 bases between the two germline ends.

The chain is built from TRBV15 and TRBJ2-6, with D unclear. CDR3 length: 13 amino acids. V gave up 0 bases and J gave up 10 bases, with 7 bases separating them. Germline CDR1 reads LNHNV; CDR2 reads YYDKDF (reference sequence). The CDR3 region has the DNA TGTGCCACCAGCAGAGATGGTCTGAACGTCCTGACTTTC. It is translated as CATSRDGLNVLTF.

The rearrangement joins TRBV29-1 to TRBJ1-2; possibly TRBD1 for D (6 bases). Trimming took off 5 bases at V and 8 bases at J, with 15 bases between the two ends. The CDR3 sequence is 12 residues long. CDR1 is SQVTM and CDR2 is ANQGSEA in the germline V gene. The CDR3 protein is CSVPGSGEGYTF. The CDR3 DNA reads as TGCAGCGTTCCCGGGTCAGGGGAGGGCTACACCTTC.

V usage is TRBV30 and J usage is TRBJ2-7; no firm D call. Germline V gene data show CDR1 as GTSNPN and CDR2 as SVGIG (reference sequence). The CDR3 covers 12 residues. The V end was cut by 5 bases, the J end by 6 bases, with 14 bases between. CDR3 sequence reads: CAWANWNLEQYF. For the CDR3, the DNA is TGTGCCTGGGCGAACTGGAACCTCGAGCAGTACTTC.

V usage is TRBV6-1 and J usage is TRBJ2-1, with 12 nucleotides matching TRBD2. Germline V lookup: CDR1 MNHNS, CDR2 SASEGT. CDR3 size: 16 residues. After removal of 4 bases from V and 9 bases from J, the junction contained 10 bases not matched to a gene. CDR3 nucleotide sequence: TGTGCCAGCAGTGTGTGGGCTAGCGGGGGGGCCGGTGAGCAGTTCTTC. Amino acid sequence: CASSVWASGGAGEQFF.

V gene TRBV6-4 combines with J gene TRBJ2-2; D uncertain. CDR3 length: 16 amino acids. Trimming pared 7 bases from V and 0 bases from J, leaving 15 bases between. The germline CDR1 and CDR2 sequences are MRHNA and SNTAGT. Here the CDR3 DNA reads TGTGCCAGCACCTGGGTGGAGCGCGCGAACACCGGGGAGCTGTTTTTT. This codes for CASTWVERANTGELFF.

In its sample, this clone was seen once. CDR3: CASSELPHQEPQHF. The CDR3 nucleotides read TGTGCCAGCAGTGAGCTACCCCACCAAGAGCCCCAGCATTTT. This rearrangement joins TRBV2 to TRBJ1-5; D is ambiguous. Germline V gene sequence: CDR1 SNHLY, CDR2 FYNNEI. The CDR3 totals 14 residues. With 3 bases removed from V and 8 bases from J, the gap between germline ends came to 14 bases.

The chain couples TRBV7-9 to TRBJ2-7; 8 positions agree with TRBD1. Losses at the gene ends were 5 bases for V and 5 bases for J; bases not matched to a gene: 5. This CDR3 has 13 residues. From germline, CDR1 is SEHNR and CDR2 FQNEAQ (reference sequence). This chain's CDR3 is CASSLGQANEQYF. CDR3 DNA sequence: TGTGCCAGCAGCCTGGGACAGGCAAACGAGCAGTACTTC.

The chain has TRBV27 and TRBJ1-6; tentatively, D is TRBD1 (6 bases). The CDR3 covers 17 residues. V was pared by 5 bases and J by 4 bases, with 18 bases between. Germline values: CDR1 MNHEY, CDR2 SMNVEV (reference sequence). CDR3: CASSPIRGGIYNSPLHF. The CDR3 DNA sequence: TGTGCCAGCAGTCCTATCAGGGGAGGTATATATAATTCACCCCTCCACTTT.

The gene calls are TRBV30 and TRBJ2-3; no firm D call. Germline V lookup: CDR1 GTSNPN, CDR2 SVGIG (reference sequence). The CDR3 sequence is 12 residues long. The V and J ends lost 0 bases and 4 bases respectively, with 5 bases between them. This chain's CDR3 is CAWSVSADTQYF. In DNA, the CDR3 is TGTGCCTGGAGTGTGTCGGCAGATACGCAGTATTTT. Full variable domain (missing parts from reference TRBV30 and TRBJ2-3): SQTIHQWPATLVQPVGSPLSLECTVEGTSNPNLYWYRQAAGRGLQLLFYSVGIGQISSEVPQNLSASRPQDRQFILSSKKLLLSDSGFYLCAWSVSADTQYFGPGTRLTVL.

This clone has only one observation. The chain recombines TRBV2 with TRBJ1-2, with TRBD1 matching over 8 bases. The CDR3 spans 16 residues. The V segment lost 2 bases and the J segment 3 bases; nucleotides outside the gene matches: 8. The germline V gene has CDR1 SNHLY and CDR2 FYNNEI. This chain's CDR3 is CASSERRGQVHYGYTF. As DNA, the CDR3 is TGTGCCAGCAGTGAAAGGAGGGGACAGGTTCACTATGGCTACACCTTC.

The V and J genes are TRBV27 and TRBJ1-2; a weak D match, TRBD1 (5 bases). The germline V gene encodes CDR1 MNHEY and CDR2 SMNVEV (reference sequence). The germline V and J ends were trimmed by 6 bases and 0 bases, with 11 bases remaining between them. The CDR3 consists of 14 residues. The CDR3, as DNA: TGTGCCAGCAGCTTCCAGGGAGCTAACTATGGCTACACCTTC. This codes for CASSFQGANYGYTF.

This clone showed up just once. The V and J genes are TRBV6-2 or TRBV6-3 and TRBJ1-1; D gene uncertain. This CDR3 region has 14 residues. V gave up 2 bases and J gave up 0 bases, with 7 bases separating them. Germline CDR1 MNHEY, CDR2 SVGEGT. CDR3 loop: CASSYGQMNTEAFF. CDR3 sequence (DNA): TGTGCCAGCAGTTACGGGCAAATGAACACTGAAGCTTTCTTT.

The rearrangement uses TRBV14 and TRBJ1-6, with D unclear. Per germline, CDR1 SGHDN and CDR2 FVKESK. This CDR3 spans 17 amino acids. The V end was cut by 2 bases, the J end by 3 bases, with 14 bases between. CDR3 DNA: TGTGCCAGCAGCCAATACCACGCAGCTTTCTATAATTCACCCCTCCACTTT. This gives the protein CASSQYHAAFYNSPLHF.

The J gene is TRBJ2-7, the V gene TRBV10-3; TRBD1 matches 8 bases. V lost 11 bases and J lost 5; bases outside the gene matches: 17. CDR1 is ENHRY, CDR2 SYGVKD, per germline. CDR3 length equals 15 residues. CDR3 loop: CAAQGQGARADEQYF. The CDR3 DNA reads TGTGCCGCGCAAGGTCAGGGGGCGAGGGCGGACGAGCAGTACTTC.

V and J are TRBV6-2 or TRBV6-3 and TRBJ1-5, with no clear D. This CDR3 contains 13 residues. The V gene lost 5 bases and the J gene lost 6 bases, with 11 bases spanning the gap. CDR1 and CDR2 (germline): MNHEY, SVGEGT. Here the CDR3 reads CASSKLGPQPQHF. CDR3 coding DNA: TGTGCCAGCAGTAAACTAGGCCCTCAGCCCCAGCATTTT.

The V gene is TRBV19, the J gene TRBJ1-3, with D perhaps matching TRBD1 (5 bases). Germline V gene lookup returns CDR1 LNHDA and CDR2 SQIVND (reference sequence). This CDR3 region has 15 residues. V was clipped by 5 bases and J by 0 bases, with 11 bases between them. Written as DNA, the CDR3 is TGTGCCAGTAGTCCGACAGTTTCCTCTGGAAACACCATATATTTT. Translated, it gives CASSPTVSSGNTIYF.

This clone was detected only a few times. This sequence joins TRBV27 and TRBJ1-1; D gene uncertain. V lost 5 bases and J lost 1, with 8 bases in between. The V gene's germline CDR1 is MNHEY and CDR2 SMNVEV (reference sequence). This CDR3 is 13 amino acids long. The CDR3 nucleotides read TGTGCCAGCAGTCTCGGTCCGAACACTGAAGCTTTCTTT. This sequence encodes CASSLGPNTEAFF.

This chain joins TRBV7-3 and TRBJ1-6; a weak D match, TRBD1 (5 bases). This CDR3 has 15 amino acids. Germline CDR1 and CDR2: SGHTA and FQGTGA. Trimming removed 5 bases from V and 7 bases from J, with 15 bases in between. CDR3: CASSHGGSGNSPLHF. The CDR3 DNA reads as TGTGCCAGCAGCCACGGGGGGTCAGGGAATTCACCCCTCCACTTT.

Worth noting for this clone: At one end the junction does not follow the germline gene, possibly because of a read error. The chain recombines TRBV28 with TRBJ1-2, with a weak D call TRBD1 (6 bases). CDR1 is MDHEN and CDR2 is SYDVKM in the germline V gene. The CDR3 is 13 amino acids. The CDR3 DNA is TGTGCCAGCTTCCTGGCGGGGCAGGGGAGCACGAACTTC. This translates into CASFLAGQGSTNF.

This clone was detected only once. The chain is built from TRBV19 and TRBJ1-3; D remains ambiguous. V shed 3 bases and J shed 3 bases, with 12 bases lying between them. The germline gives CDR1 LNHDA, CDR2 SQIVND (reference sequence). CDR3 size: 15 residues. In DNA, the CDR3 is TGTGCCAGTAGTATCCCCCTGACACGTGGAAACACCATATATTTT. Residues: CASSIPLTRGNTIYF.